Listed below are T cell receptor beta chains from one sample, sequenced in a study of cytomegalovirus exposure and HLA in healthy donors. Libraries were prepared by immunoSEQ multiplex PCR; TCRdb keeps only in-frame clonotypes and omits some of them. Among around 120,000 clones listed, about 82% were seen once. Sequenced: PBMCs. Every receptor here comes from a boy under 18 in good health and CMV-seronegative. Both conserved end residues are trimmed from each CDR3. Not every row has a clone size; where given, it reads once, few, many or a size class.

>TRBJ2-1|TRBV6-1|-
ASSEWGQKTNEQF
>TRBJ2-3|TRBV28|-
ASIAGGPNYPDTQY
>TRBJ2-1|TRBV4-3|-
ASSQDTGTSNEQF
>TRBJ2-1|TRBV5-1|few
ASTPGTGGYNEQF
>TRBJ2-2|TRBV19|few
ASSTQLEPGELF
>TRBJ2-7|TRBV6-1|-
ASRVGQGFYEQY
>TRBJ2-1|TRBV2|-
ASMGDEQF
>TRBJ1-1|TRBV6-5|-
ASSSRGRTEAF
>TRBJ1-4|TRBV29-1|-
SFRSRATNEKLF
>TRBJ2-2|TRBV13|-
ASSVRYTGELF
>TRBJ1-4|TRBV9|-
ASSSLHGGSREKLF
>TRBJ2-7|TRBV4-3|-
ASSQDIGTGVDEQY
>TRBJ2-5|TRBV6-6|-
ASSHVAGGPQETQY
>TRBJ2-2|TRBV25-1|-
ASSEGLDTGELF
>TRBJ1-1|TRBV9|once
ASSWGTTNTEAF
>TRBJ2-7|TRBV4-1|once
ASSQESSPRGPTYEQY
>TRBJ1-4|TRBV19|-
AVSASRFGEKLF
>TRBJ2-7|TRBV7-6|-
ASSSPSGDAYEQY
>TRBJ2-3|TRBV7-8|-
ASSTRTGGADTQY
>TRBJ1-5|TRBV18|-
ASSPQQGINQPQH
>TRBJ2-7|TRBV7-9|-
ASSFPRGSEEQY
>TRBJ1-1|TRBV30|-
AWSALVEAF
>TRBJ2-7|TRBV7-9|-
ATGRSTGPEQY
>TRBJ1-1|TRBV7-9|once
ASSPGQASTEAF
>TRBJ2-1|TRBV5-1|-
ASSPLVVDEQF
>TRBJ2-7|TRBV30|-
AWSTTGAEQY
>TRBJ1-2|TRBV6-1|once
ASRGQVSFGDGYT
>TRBJ2-1|TRBV5-1|-
ASSQQGHEQF
>TRBJ1-2|TRBV5-1|once
ASRSGAVGYGYT
>TRBJ1-4|TRBV6-5|-
ASSLDRNNEKLF
>TRBJ1-1|TRBV5-6|-
ASSPTGGGRAF
>TRBJ2-6|TRBV2|once
ASSEYGQGRANVLT
>TRBJ2-2|TRBV10-3|-
AISGGTTNTGELF
>TRBJ1-5|TRBV7-9|-
ASSLDGIRNQPQH
>TRBJ2-5|TRBV30|once
AWSGASGETQY
>TRBJ1-1|TRBV7-2|-
ASSLTGIRTEAF
>TRBJ1-2|TRBV6-1|-
ASSEGVGGRDYGYT
>TRBJ1-2|TRBV5-1|-
ASRQDQGSYT
>TRBJ2-1|TRBV7-2|once
ASSLGSGGRGGEQF
>TRBJ1-5|TRBV6-1|-
ASSEEGAGHQPQH
>TRBJ1-4|TRBV5-1|-
ASGVGGGSLNEKLF
>TRBJ1-2|TRBV19|-
ASSMTGGSNYGYT
>TRBJ1-1|TRBV4-1|-
ASSQTEIGTEAF
>TRBJ2-2|TRBV27|-
ASSSPGQAPGELF
>TRBJ2-5|TRBV6-1|once
ASSELGRGETQY
>TRBJ1-5|TRBV10-2|-
AMPRVGQVQPQH
>TRBJ2-3|TRBV9|-
ASSVLGRGPDTQY
>TRBJ2-2|TRBV6-6|-
ASSLTGGSGELF
>TRBJ2-3|TRBV9|-
ASSVGVSGATDTQY
>TRBJ2-3|TRBV2|-
ASSDGGRRDTQY
>TRBJ2-3|TRBV10-3|few
ASGLAGDTQY